The 20 T cell receptor beta chains reported below all come from one sample, sequenced in a study of early T cells in non-severe SARS-CoV-2 infection (dated by TCRdb to the early 2020s). Library creation used 5' RACE. Instrument on record: NextSeq 500. The public reads were reanalyzed by TCRdb: fastp trimming at Q25, MiXCR alignment, in-frame beta chains only. Identical CDR3 protein sequences are pooled into one entry, listed with their most common genes and DNA. In all, the sample holds about 89,000 distinct CDR3 sequences, and approximately 14% of those were seen once. In total, the top ten clones hold around 0.58% of the sample. Sequencing used whole blood. The receptors were sampled from an adult who was a healthcare worker with PCR-confirmed SARS-CoV-2 infection or an uninfected control (not recorded which).

This clonotype was detected many times. Written as DNA, the CDR3 is TGTGCCAGCAGCTTAGCGATGGACAGAGGTGAAAAACTGTTTTTT. The encoded protein is CASSLAMDRGEKLFF. The J gene is TRBJ1-4, the V gene TRBV7-2, with TRBD1 as a possible D gene (6 bases). This CDR3 region has 15 residues. Germline lookup yields CDR1 SGHTA and CDR2 FQGNSA. Trimming took 0 bases from V and 7 from J, leaving 12 bases between them. The variable domain in full, with the rest retrieved from reference TRBV7-2 and TRBJ1-4, is GAGVSQSPSNKVTEKGKDVELRCDPISGHTALYWYRQSLGQGLEFLIYFQGNSAPDKSGLPSDRFSAERTGGSVSTLTIQRTQQEDSAVYLCASSLAMDRGEKLFFGSGTQLSVL.

This clonotype was found a few times. The V and J genes are TRBV7-2 and TRBJ2-1, with D possibly called TRBD1 or TRBD2 (6 bases each). The V gene lost 8 bases and the J gene lost 7 bases, with 15 bases spanning the gap. Germline assignment: CDR1 SGHTA and CDR2 FQGNSA. This CDR3 comprises 13 residues. The DNA for the CDR3 is TGTGCCAGCTGCTGGGGGGCATCGAATGAGCAGTTCTTC. This codes for CASCWGASNEQFF.

This clonotype has only a few counts. This rearrangement joins TRBV7-7 to TRBJ2-1, with D hard to call. The CDR3 is made up of 15 amino acids. Per germline, CDR1 SSHAT and CDR2 FNYEAQ (reference sequence). Trimming shortened V by 3 bases and J by 4 bases, and 13 bases separated the two germline ends. The CDR3 DNA follows: TGTGCCAGCAGCTTTGGACGCCTGGGGTACAATGAGCAGTTCTTC. Amino acid sequence: CASSFGRLGYNEQFF. Full variable domain (outside the CDR3, taken from reference TRBV7-7 and TRBJ2-1): GAGVSQSPRYKVTKRGQDVTLRCDPISSHATLYWYQQALGQGPEFLTYFNYEAQPDKSGLPSDRFSAERPEGSISTLTIQRTEQRDSAMYRCASSFGRLGYNEQFFGPGTRLTVL.

This rearrangement joins TRBV5-1 to TRBJ2-7; possibly TRBD1 for D (6 bases). Trimming took off 3 bases at V and 4 bases at J, with 17 bases between the two ends. CDR1 and CDR2 from the germline V gene are SGHRS and YFSETQ. The CDR3 totals 15 residues. The CDR3 sequence is CASSWGTSAEYEQYV. CDR3 DNA sequence: TGCGCCAGCAGCTGGGGGACATCGGCTGAGTACGAGCAGTACGTC.

The chain carries TRBV6-2 or TRBV6-3 and TRBJ1-2; TRBD1 aligns across 7 bases. Losses at the gene ends were 5 bases for V and 6 bases for J; bases not matched to a gene: 3. Germline V gene sequence: CDR1 MNHEY, CDR2 SVGEGT. CDR3 size: 12 residues. CDR3 amino acids: CASSQTGDGYTF. The DNA for the CDR3 is TGTGCCAGCAGTCAAACAGGGGATGGCTACACCTTC.

The CDR3 here is CASSPPGMGTGELFF. The CDR3 DNA is TGTGCCAGCTCACCACCAGGGATGGGCACCGGGGAGCTGTTTTTT. This chain links TRBV18 with TRBJ2-2; D ambiguous. V was trimmed by 0 bases and J by 4 bases, leaving 9 bases between them. The CDR3 runs to 15 residues. The germline V gene has CDR1 KGHSH and CDR2 LQKENI.

This rearrangement joins TRBV12-3 or TRBV12-4 to TRBJ2-5; TRBD1 matches at 11 bases. Germline trimming cut 4 bases from V and 4 bases from J; bases unmatched to any gene: 2. This CDR3 is 14 amino acids long. The CDR3 DNA sequence: TGTGCCAGCAGTTGGGGGACAGGGGGAGAGACCCAGTACTTC. It codes for CASSWGTGGETQYF.

This clonotype was observed at least ten times. The CDR3 nucleotides read TGTGCCAGCAGTACCGTTTGGGGGACCGGGGAGCTGTTTTTT. Its protein is CASSTVWGTGELFF. The V and J genes are TRBV12-3 or TRBV12-4 and TRBJ2-2; D possibly uses TRBD1 or TRBD2 (5 bases each). The CDR3 length is 14 residues. Trimming pared 5 bases from V and 5 bases from J, leaving 12 bases between.

The table lists this clonotype with a few counts. The chain uses TRBV5-1 and TRBJ2-7; D call uncertain. V was shortened by 0 bases and J by 4 bases, with 11 bases between the two germline ends. From germline, CDR1 is SGHRS and CDR2 YFSETQ. The CDR3 has 14 residues. The CDR3 DNA follows: TGCGCCAGCAGCTTGGACTCCGGACCATACGAGCAGTACGTC. It is translated as CASSLDSGPYEQYV.

This clonotype came up a few times. This sequence joins TRBV9 and TRBJ2-2, with TRBD1 matching over 8 bases. The V and J ends lost 2 bases and 5 bases, in that order; junction bases with no gene match: 5. CDR3 length: 15 amino acids. CDR1 is SGDLS, CDR2 YYNGEE, per germline. CDR3 nucleotide sequence: TGTGCCAGCAGCGTTAGGACAGGGTGGACCGGGGAGCTGTTTTTT. It yields the protein CASSVRTGWTGELFF. The full variable domain, its missing parts supplied by reference TRBV9 and TRBJ2-2, is DSGVTQTPKHLITATGQRVTLRCSPRSGDLSVYWYQQSLDQGLQFLIQYYNGEERAKGNILERFSAQQFPDLHSELNLSSLELGDSALYFCASSVRTGWTGELFFGEGSRLTVL.

This clonotype was seen at least ten times. This sequence joins TRBV9 and TRBJ2-2, with 7 bases lining up with TRBD1. This CDR3 has 15 residues. The V segment lost 0 bases and the J segment 3 bases; nucleotides outside the gene matches: 2. Per the germline V gene, CDR1 is SGDLS and CDR2 is YYNGEE. The CDR3 loop is CASSVGTGDTGELFF. DNA of the CDR3: TGTGCCAGCAGCGTAGGGACAGGCGACACCGGGGAGCTGTTTTTT.

This clonotype showed up just a few times. The genes are TRBV19 and TRBJ2-1; the match to TRBD2 covers 14 bases. The CDR3 is made up of 15 amino acids. V trimming: 5 bases; J trimming: 8 bases; junction bases outside the gene matches: 5. The germline V gene has CDR1 LNHDA and CDR2 SQIVND (reference sequence). DNA of the CDR3: TGTGCCAGTAGTGTGACTAGCGGGGGGGCCGATGAGCAGTTCTTC. Protein product: CASSVTSGGADEQFF. Complete variable domain (other parts from reference TRBV19 and TRBJ2-1): DGGITQSPKYLFRKEGQNVTLSCEQNLNHDAMYWYRQDPGQGLRLIYYSQIVNDFQKGDIAEGYSVSREKKESFPLTVTSAQKNPTAFYLCASSVTSGGADEQFFGPGTRLTVL.

The genes are TRBV6-1 and TRBJ1-1; 7 nucleotides line up with TRBD1. The CDR3 contains 15 residues. The germline gives CDR1 MNHNS, CDR2 SASEGT. V trimming: 4 bases; J trimming: 2 bases; junction bases outside the gene matches: 7. CDR3 DNA sequence: TGTGCCAGCAGTGGGGGGGGGACAGCCAACACTGAAGCTTTCTTT. Residues: CASSGGGTANTEAFF.

This clonotype was observed a handful of times. This chain connects TRBV5-1 to TRBJ2-5; D uncertain. Deletions cut 0 bases from V and 3 bases from J, with 9 bases between. This CDR3 region has 14 residues. Germline V gene sequence: CDR1 SGHRS, CDR2 YFSETQ. The CDR3 is CASSLGQAKETQYF. CDR3 bases: TGCGCCAGCAGCTTGGGGCAGGCCAAAGAGACCCAGTACTTC.

V usage is TRBV20-1 and J usage is TRBJ1-2; TRBD1 might be the D (6 bases). Germline CDR1 is DFQATT and CDR2 is SNEGSKA (reference sequence). The CDR3 is made up of 14 amino acids. Trimming took off 7 bases at V and 0 bases at J, with 15 bases between the two ends. CDR3 bases: TGCAGTGTCCCTACAGGGTCGGCTAACTATGGCTACACCTTC. As protein: CSVPTGSANYGYTF.

This clonotype was found many times. The gene calls are TRBV6-1 and TRBJ1-5; no firm D call. The V end was cut by 0 bases, the J end by 1 base, with 16 bases between. The CDR3 is made up of 18 amino acids. Germline values: CDR1 MNHNS, CDR2 SASEGT. CDR3 sequence (DNA): TGTGCCAGCAGTGAAGCGCTTCTGGGAGCGAGGAGCAATCAGCCCCAGCATTTT. The encoded protein is CASSEALLGARSNQPQHF.

The chain links TRBV9 to TRBJ2-5; D call uncertain. The V gene lost 2 bases and the J gene lost 2 bases, with 7 bases spanning the gap. The CDR3 has 13 amino acids. Germline CDR1 SGDLS, CDR2 YYNGEE. The CDR3 region has the DNA TGTGCCAGCAGCGTCTCCCAACAAGAGACCCAGTACTTC. This codes for CASSVSQQETQYF. Based on the CDR3 plus reference TRBV9 and TRBJ2-5, the full variable domain is DSGVTQTPKHLITATGQRVTLRCSPRSGDLSVYWYQQSLDQGLQFLIQYYNGEERAKGNILERFSAQQFPDLHSELNLSSLELGDSALYFCASSVSQQETQYFGPGTRLLVL.

This clonotype showed up just a few times. The V call is TRBV5-5, the J call TRBJ2-3, with D perhaps TRBD1 (6 bases). The CDR3 totals 14 residues. Germline CDR1 is SGHKS and CDR2 is YYEKEE (reference sequence). V was shortened by 0 bases and J by 6 bases, with 11 bases between the two germline ends. CDR3 residues: CASSLAQGHDTQYF. The CDR3 nucleotides read TGTGCCAGCAGCTTGGCGCAGGGGCACGATACGCAGTATTTT.

There are a few counts of this clonotype. The chain couples TRBV2 to TRBJ2-3; TRBD1 matches 10 bases. J lost 4 bases, V lost 10 bases, and 8 bases had no gene match. The CDR3 consists of 14 residues. Germline loops: CDR1 SNHLY, CDR2 FYNNEI. DNA for the CDR3: TGTGCCACCTTCCGGGACAGGGGATCAGATACGCAGTATTTT. Encoded protein: CATFRDRGSDTQYF.

This clonotype was recorded a few times. The chain links TRBV11-2 to TRBJ2-3; 10 bases fit TRBD2. V lost 5 bases to trimming and J lost 2 bases; unmatched junction nucleotides: 7. The length of the CDR3 is 16 residues. Germline lookup yields CDR1 SGHAT and CDR2 FQNNGV. The CDR3 DNA follows: TGTGCCAGCAGCATCTTAGCGGGGGGCGCCACAGATACGCAGTATTTT. Translated: CASSILAGGATDTQYF. The full variable domain, completed using reference TRBV11-2 and TRBJ2-3, is EAGVAQSPRYKIIEKRQSVAFWCNPISGHATLYWYQQILGQGPKLLIQFQNNGVVDDSQLPKDRFSAERLKGVDSTLKIQPAKLEDSAVYLCASSILAGGATDTQYFGPGTRLTVL.